The clone carrying this T cell receptor beta chain showed up many times. Antigen: not known. Trimming took off 7 bases at V and 5 bases at J, with 13 bases between the two ends. Germline assignment: CDR1 KGHDR and CDR2 SFDVKD. This CDR3 region has 13 residues. The entry originates in a study of T cell repertoires in cytomegalovirus infection. In the study overall: The public TCR beta signatures pointed to both CMV infection and matching HLA type. Whole-study findings and limits: Ex vivo responses were dominated by HLA-C-restricted CMV-specific TCR beta clonotypes. Accumulated public TCR beta family frequency recognized individuals carrying CMV together with the relevant HLA.

TCRdb used MiXCR to reprocess the reads, holding one entry per CDR3 protein. The table shows about 140,000 distinct CDR3 sequences, with about 6.3% occurring only once. This chain connects TRBV24-1 to TRBJ2-5; D is ambiguous. This receptor was identified in a human donor in good health (CMV status not recorded). Some clones in this sample may be carry-over from other donors' samples. Sequencing was carried out using PBMCs. CDR3 sequence: CATSDGRAETQYF. CDR3 in DNA: TGTGCCACCAGCGATGGAAGGGCCGAGACCCAGTACTTC.